These 22 T cell receptor beta chains came from one sample sequenced in a study of technical replicates of blood from a few donors. Profiled with immunoSEQ multiplex PCR; TCRdb holds only in-frame clones, not every one. The sample lists under 50,000 clones, around 96% occurring once. The sequencing sample was made of T cells isolated from PBMCs. These receptors were collected from a human donor in good health.

This chain links TRBV5-6 with TRBJ2-7, with 9 bases lining up with TRBD2. Germline loops: CDR1 SGHDT, CDR2 YYEEEE. The CDR3 runs 17 residues. Unmatched junction bases numbered 16, after V lost 0 bases and J lost 9 bases. CDR3 protein: CASSLESAGGPMVGQYF. The CDR3 DNA reads TGTGCCAGCAGCTTGGAATCGGCGGGAGGGCCAATGGTCGGGCAGTACTTC.

The gene calls are TRBV7-2 and TRBJ2-5, with 12 bases lining up with TRBD2. The V gene's germline CDR1 is SGHTA and CDR2 FQGNSA. Trimming took 0 bases from V and 1 from J; bases not matched to a gene: 3. The CDR3 contains 17 residues. The chain's CDR3 is CASSLARGLAGQETQYF. For the CDR3, the DNA is TGTGCCAGCAGCTTAGCGCGGGGACTAGCGGGCCAAGAGACCCAGTACTTC.

V gene TRBV18 combines with J gene TRBJ2-1, with TRBD2 as a possible D gene (6 bases). Deletions cut 1 base from V and 3 bases from J, with 7 bases between. Germline assignment: CDR1 KGHSH and CDR2 LQKENI. This CDR3 is built from 14 residues. CDR3 DNA: TGTGCCAGCTCACCACTAGCGGACTACAATGAGCAGTTCTTC. The encoded protein is CASSPLADYNEQFF.

V is TRBV7-8 and J is TRBJ2-7; TRBD1 is a possible D gene (5 bases). CDR1 SGHVS and CDR2 FQNEAQ come from the germline V gene. The CDR3 has 14 residues. V was shortened by 5 bases and J by 4 bases, with 15 bases between the two germline ends. The CDR3, as DNA: TGTGCCAGCAGCGACGTCAGGGTAGGGTACGAGCAGTACTTC. Protein product: CASSDVRVGYEQYF.

This chain connects TRBV6-5 to TRBJ1-2; 7 bases line up with TRBD1. The V segment lost 5 bases and the J segment 5 bases; nucleotides outside the gene matches: 8. Per germline, CDR1 MNHEY and CDR2 SVGAGI. The CDR3 is 14 residues long. CDR3 DNA sequence: TGTGCCAGCAGTCGATCGGACAGGATTTATGGCTACACCTTC. Translated: CASSRSDRIYGYTF.

This clone was found once. In DNA form, the CDR3 reads TGTGCCAGCAGAAAAAGCGGGGGGAGTGGGGGTACGCAGTATTTT. Translated, it gives CASRKSGGSGGTQYF. The chain couples TRBV5-6 to TRBJ2-3; 9 bases align to TRBD2. Germline V CDR1 and CDR2: SGHDT, YYEEEE. The CDR3 has 15 residues. V trimming: 5 bases; J trimming: 8 bases; junction bases outside the gene matches: 12.

With respect to this clone: Because the CDR3 is missing its conserved closing phenylalanine or tryptophan, this is likely a read error. It is unclear where the CDR3 begins or ends on the DNA, so no DNA is shown, and the CDR3 is as TCRdb lists it. CDR3 region: CASSTPRGS. The chain couples TRBV21-1 to TRBJ2-7; the table's D call TRBD1 went unverified against the DNA. TRBV21-1 has pseudogene status. Both ends counted, the CDR3 spans 9 residues.

This chain uses TRBV15 with TRBJ2-3; D may be TRBD1 (5 bases). This CDR3 is built from 17 residues. Germline loops: CDR1 LNHNV, CDR2 YYDKDF (reference sequence). Deletions cut 0 bases from V and 2 bases from J, with 15 bases between. The CDR3 loop is CATSRDLFGHSTDTQYF. CDR3 sequence (DNA): TGTGCCACCAGCAGAGATCTTTTTGGACACTCCACAGATACGCAGTATTTT.

This rearrangement joins TRBV27 to TRBJ2-7, with TRBD1 as a possible D gene (5 bases). This CDR3 is built from 17 residues. V was pared by 2 bases and J by 4 bases, with 21 bases between. CDR1 and CDR2 (germline): MNHEY, SMNVEV (reference sequence). The DNA for the CDR3 is TGTGCCAGCAGTTTACGACCCAACCCGGACAACGGGTACGAGCAGTACTTC. Residues: CASSLRPNPDNGYEQYF.

The chain employs TRBV7-9 and TRBJ2-5; 8 bases match TRBD1. Germline trimming cut 4 bases from V and 5 bases from J; bases unmatched to any gene: 3. This CDR3 spans 13 amino acids. Germline assignment: CDR1 SEHNR and CDR2 FQNEAQ (reference sequence). The CDR3 protein is CASSSTGVETQYF. For the CDR3, the DNA is TGTGCCAGCAGCTCGACAGGGGTGGAGACCCAGTACTTC.

The V gene is TRBV11-3, the J gene TRBJ1-4; a possible D gene is TRBD1 (5 bases). This CDR3 is 16 amino acids long. V lost 5 bases to trimming and J lost 8 bases, with 21 bases between them. Germline loops: CDR1 SGHNT, CDR2 YENEEA. Written as DNA, the CDR3 is TGTGCCAGCAGCGCCCGGACGGAGGGGATAGGCGAAAAACTGTTTTTT. Its translation is CASSARTEGIGEKLFF.

This clone was detected once. V usage is TRBV5-1 and J usage is TRBJ2-7; TRBD1 is a possible D gene (5 bases). V lost 5 bases and J lost 0, with 15 bases in between. The CDR3 is made up of 15 amino acids. Looked up from germline, CDR1 is SGHRS and CDR2 is YFSETQ. The CDR3 DNA is TGCGCCAGCAGGACCAGACCACAGGACTCCTACGAGCAGTACTTC. Translated, it gives CASRTRPQDSYEQYF. The entire variable domain, with the rest obtained from reference TRBV5-1 and TRBJ2-7, is as follows: KAGVTQTPRYLIKTRGQQVTLSCSPISGHRSVSWYQQTPGQGLQFLFEYFSETQRNKGNFPGRFSGRQFSNSRSEMNVSTLELGDSALYLCASRTRPQDSYEQYFGPGTRLTVT.

V and J are TRBV6-5 and TRBJ1-1; D is uncertain. V was pared by 7 bases and J by 1 base, with 7 bases between. The length of the CDR3 is 12 residues. Germline assignment: CDR1 MNHEY and CDR2 SVGAGI. CDR3 DNA: TGTGCCAGCAAAGCGTGGAACACTGAAGCTTTCTTT. Protein sequence: CASKAWNTEAFF.

V and J are TRBV2 and TRBJ1-5, with 7 nucleotides matching TRBD1. The CDR3 covers 15 residues. The germline gives CDR1 SNHLY, CDR2 FYNNEI. Trimming at V came to 1 base and at J to 5 bases, leaving 5 bases not matched to a gene. The CDR3 region has the DNA TGTGCCAGCAGTGAAGACAGGGGATCGGATCAGCCCCAGCATTTT. Its translation: CASSEDRGSDQPQHF.

The gene calls are TRBV2 and TRBJ1-5; D remains unclear. This CDR3 region has 14 residues. Trimming took off 0 bases at V and 7 bases at J, with 10 bases between the two ends. Germline V gene sequence: CDR1 SNHLY, CDR2 FYNNEI. In DNA, the CDR3 is TGTGCCAGCAGTGAAGCGCGTGGAGACCAGCCCCAGCATTTT. Protein product: CASSEARGDQPQHF.

V gene TRBV27 combines with J gene TRBJ2-7; D not certain. Deletions cut 5 bases from V and 3 bases from J, with 11 bases between. Germline V CDR1 and CDR2: MNHEY, SMNVEV (reference sequence). The CDR3 spans 13 residues. CDR3 sequence (DNA): TGTGCCAGCAGTCTAGACGCGAACTACGAGCAGTACTTC. This sequence encodes CASSLDANYEQYF.

The chain recombines TRBV2 with TRBJ1-2; 7 bases match TRBD1. Germline CDR1 reads SNHLY; CDR2 reads FYNNEI. V lost 4 bases and J lost 1; bases outside the gene matches: 0. This CDR3 is built from 13 residues. The CDR3 DNA follows: TGTGCCAGCAGTGGACAGGGTAACTATGGCTACACCTTC. It yields the protein CASSGQGNYGYTF.

The genes are TRBV6-4 and TRBJ1-2; 7 positions agree with TRBD1. CDR1 MRHNA and CDR2 SNTAGT come from the germline V gene. Unmatched junction bases numbered 4, after V lost 2 bases and J lost 7 bases. The CDR3 spans 13 residues. The DNA for the CDR3 is TGTGCCAGCAGTGACCGACAGGGTACTGGCTACACCTTC. The encoded protein is CASSDRQGTGYTF.

The V and J genes are TRBV25-1 and TRBJ1-1; D remains unclear. This CDR3 has 15 amino acids. Trimming shortened V by 7 bases and J by 0 bases, and 15 bases separated the two germline ends. The germline gives CDR1 MGHDK, CDR2 SYGVNS. CDR3 sequence reads: CASTLGALMNTEAFF. CDR3 nucleotide sequence: TGTGCCAGCACCCTAGGCGCCTTAATGAACACTGAAGCTTTCTTT.

This chain uses TRBV7-6 with TRBJ2-5, with 9 bases that match TRBD1. The CDR3 sequence is 15 residues long. Germline CDR1 is SGHVS and CDR2 is FNYEAQ. V lost 5 bases and J lost 1; bases outside the gene matches: 5. The CDR3 coding sequence is TGTGCCAGCAGCCGGGGACAGGGAGGCCAAGAGACCCAGTACTTC. This gives the protein CASSRGQGGQETQYF. Full variable domain (remainder filled in from reference TRBV7-6 and TRBJ2-5): GAGVSQSPRYKVTKRGQDVALRCDPISGHVSLYWYRQALGQGPEFLTYFNYEAQQDKSGLPNDRFSAERPEGSISTLTIQRTEQRDSAMYRCASSRGQGGQETQYFGPGTRLLVL.

The chain carries TRBV2 and TRBJ1-4; tentative D call: TRBD1 (5 bases). Trimming shortened V by 5 bases and J by 7 bases, and 14 bases separated the two germline ends. This CDR3 comprises 14 residues. The germline CDR1 and CDR2 sequences are SNHLY and FYNNEI. In DNA form, the CDR3 reads TGTGCCAGCAGTAAGGAACAGGATTTTGAAAAACTGTTTTTT. Its protein product is CASSKEQDFEKLFF.

The J gene is TRBJ2-1, the V gene TRBV28; TRBD2 aligns across 14 bases. CDR3 length equals 17 residues. Losses at the gene ends were 5 bases for V and 7 bases for J; bases not matched to a gene: 10. Germline V gene data show CDR1 as MDHEN and CDR2 as SYDVKM. CDR3 amino acids: CASSMMGLAGVGNEQFF. CDR3 in DNA: TGTGCCAGCAGTATGATGGGACTAGCGGGAGTTGGGAATGAGCAGTTCTTC.